These T cell receptor beta chains were read from a single sample in a study of blood T cell repertoires in COVID-19. TCRdb keeps only in-frame clones here, not all; method: immunoSEQ multiplex PCR. The sample comprises about 250,000 clones, approximately 90% of which are singletons, and around 0.84% rests with the top ten. The sequencing sample was made of peripheral blood. The receptors derive from a man aged 25 to 40 with acute or convalescent COVID-19. CDR3s include the opening cysteine and the closing phenylalanine or tryptophan. The D gene is left open where the match is weak.

j_call | d_call | cdr3_length | v_call | cdr3_nt | cdr3_aa
TRBJ2-1 | - | 17 | TRBV28 | TGTGCCAGCAGTTTCCCGCGGGGCTCCTTGGCGTCCAATGAGCAGTTCTTC | CASSFPRGSLASNEQFF
TRBJ2-3 | - | 13 | TRBV7-9 | TGTGCCAGCAGACGACAGTCAGGGGATACGCAGTATTTT | CASRRQSGDTQYF
TRBJ2-7 | - | 14 | TRBV6-1 | TGTGCCAGCAGTGAAGCTCTCGTCTCCTACGAGCAGTACTTC | CASSEALVSYEQYF
TRBJ1-5 | - | 14 | TRBV7-2 | TGTGCCAGCACCGACTATAGGAGCAATCAGCCCCAGCATTTT | CASTDYRSNQPQHF
TRBJ2-1 | - | 15 | TRBV7-6 | TGTGCCAGCAGCACAGCCCCAAGCTTATACAATGAGCAGTTCTTC | CASSTAPSLYNEQFF
TRBJ1-5 | - | 13 | TRBV30 | TGTGCCTGGAGCAGGGAAGGCAATCAGCCCCAGCATTTT | CAWSREGNQPQHF
TRBJ1-2 | - | 14 | TRBV6-5 | TGTGCCAGCAGCTCCCAGGACAGCCACTATGGCTACACCTTC | CASSSQDSHYGYTF
TRBJ2-3 | TRBD1 | 13 | TRBV5-6 | TGTGCCAGCAGCTTAGCAGGGGGCGATACGCAGTATTTT | CASSLAGGDTQYF
TRBJ1-4 | - | 15 | TRBV4-1 | TGCGCCAGCAGCCAAGCAGGGAAGACTAATGAAAAACTGTTTTTT | CASSQAGKTNEKLFF
TRBJ2-6 | - | 17 | TRBV5-1 | TGCGCCAGCAGCTCCAACCGGCTAGTATCTGGGGCCAACGTCCTGACTTTC | CASSSNRLVSGANVLTF
TRBJ2-7 | - | 14 | TRBV6-5 | TGTGCCAGCAGGCAACAGGGTTCTGCGGGCGAGCAGTACTTC | CASRQQGSAGEQYF
TRBJ2-5 | TRBD1 | 14 | TRBV7-3 | TGTGCCAGCAGCGCGACAGGGGATGGGGGGACCCAGTACTTC | CASSATGDGGTQYF
TRBJ1-3 | TRBD1 | 16 | TRBV4-1 | TGCGCCAGCAGCCTGGGCAGGGGGCGCACTGGAAACACCATATATTTT | CASSLGRGRTGNTIYF
TRBJ1-6 | TRBD1 | 17 | TRBV15 | TGTGCCACCAGCAGAGACATGGACAGGGCCCTAAAGTCACCCCTCCACTTT | CATSRDMDRALKSPLHF